The 3 T cell receptor beta chains presented below share a single source sample, sequenced in a study of tumor-infiltrating lymphocytes in oesophageal squamous cell carcinoma. One entry per CDR3 protein, called by TCRdb with MiXCR from the PCR reads. The sample shows roughly 13,000 distinct CDR3 sequences, about half of them seen only once. What was sequenced was normal esophageal tissue next to the tumor. These receptor sequences come from a male donor with esophageal squamous cell carcinoma.

This clonotype is deemed large (0.1 to 1%). The genes are TRBV7-3 and TRBJ2-1; 8 bases map to TRBD2. The trim removed 5 bases at V and 2 bases at J, leaving 5 bases unmatched. The CDR3 runs to 15 residues. Germline V gives CDR1 SGHTA, CDR2 FQGTGA. CDR3 sequence: CASSPIAGPYNEQFF. CDR3 in DNA: TGTGCCAGCAGCCCGATAGCGGGACCCTACAATGAGCAGTTCTTC.

On this clonotype itself: The CDR3 ends on some other residue instead of the conserved phenylalanine or tryptophan, so this is likely a read error. The limits of the CDR3 on the DNA are not certain, so only TCRdb's listed CDR3 is given. CDR3 amino acids: CASSFGQGLYEQYFGN. The chain is built from TRBV7-8 and TRBJ2-5; the table's D call of TRBD1 was not tested on the DNA. Germline CDR1 is SGHVS and CDR2 is FQNEAQ. The length of the CDR3 is 16 amino acids, counting both ends.

The chain joins TRBV7-6 to TRBJ1-1, with D possibly TRBD1 on 6 matching bases. Germline CDR1 reads SGHVS; CDR2 reads FNYEAQ. With 6 bases removed from V and 5 bases from J, the gap between germline ends came to 10 bases. The CDR3 sequence is 12 residues long. The CDR3 region has the DNA TGTGCCAGCAGTCTGAGGGGGACTGAAGCTTTCTTT. The encoded protein is CASSLRGTEAFF. Filled out from reference TRBV7-6 and TRBJ1-1, the complete variable domain reads GAGVSQSPRYKVTKRGQDVALRCDPISGHVSLYWYRQALGQGPEFLTYFNYEAQQDKSGLPNDRFSAERPEGSISTLTIQRTEQRDSAMYRCASSLRGTEAFFGQGTRLTVV.